The next 25 T cell receptor beta chains were all read from a single sample in a study of CD8+CD57+ T cells in acquired aplastic anemia. Patients selected for sequencing had displayed CD8+CD57+ cell expansion by flow cytometry. According to the study, genomic DNA was the template for TCR beta VDJ and CDR3 profiling. TCRdb redid the calling of the reads with MiXCR, one entry per CDR3 protein. The repertoire holds 450,000 to 600,000 distinct CDR3 sequences, 25% to 40% seen once, with around 0.82% in the top ten. The specimen was sorted CD4+, CD8+, or CD8+CD57+ T cells (not recorded which) from PBMCs. The receptors here all came from a human donor with aplastic anemia.

The V gene is TRBV29-1, the J gene TRBJ2-7, with 7 bases that match TRBD1. In germline, CDR1 is SQVTM, CDR2 ANQGSEA. V was clipped by 7 bases and J by 3 bases; unmatched bases: 6. The CDR3 contains 12 residues. As DNA, the CDR3 is TGCAGCGCCGGGAACAGGGGCTACGAGCAGTACTTC. It codes for CSAGNRGYEQYF.

This clonotype was seen many times. V usage is TRBV2 and J usage is TRBJ1-5; 7 bases fit TRBD1. The CDR3 is made up of 17 amino acids. Trimming took 6 bases from V and 0 from J; bases not matched to a gene: 11. Germline V gives CDR1 SNHLY, CDR2 FYNNEI. This chain's CDR3 is CASRGPGTAYSNQPQHF. The CDR3 DNA follows: TGTGCCAGCAGGGGGCCGGGGACAGCTTATAGCAATCAGCCCCAGCATTTT.

In this sample, this clonotype turned up many times. The V call is TRBV29-1, the J call TRBJ2-3; D ambiguous. The CDR3 runs 11 residues. Germline V gene sequence: CDR1 SQVTM, CDR2 ANQGSEA. The CDR3 DNA follows: TGCACCGGTGGGGACACAGATACGCAGTATTTT. Translation gives CTGGDTDTQYF.

This clonotype has only a few counts. V and J are TRBV20-1 and TRBJ2-3; 8 bases are a match to TRBD2. Germline CDR1 and CDR2: DFQATT and SNEGSKA (reference sequence). Unmatched junction bases numbered 8, after V lost 0 bases and J lost 6 bases. The CDR3 is made up of 15 amino acids. CDR3 nucleotides: TGCAGTGCTAGAGATGGGCGGGGGGCAGACGATACGCAGTATTTT. Amino acids: CSARDGRGADDTQYF.

V usage is TRBV25-1 and J usage is TRBJ1-2, with D maybe TRBD1 (6 bases). CDR1 is MGHDK and CDR2 is SYGVNS in the germline V gene. The CDR3 consists of 14 residues. V dropped 4 bases and J dropped 8 bases, with 17 bases sitting between them. The CDR3 loop reads CASSAPNRAGGYTF. The CDR3 DNA follows: TGTGCCAGCAGTGCTCCCAACAGGGCTGGCGGCTACACCTTC.

The rearrangement links TRBV7-9 to TRBJ1-2; no clear D. The CDR3 is made up of 11 amino acids. Germline V lookup: CDR1 SEHNR, CDR2 FQNEAQ (reference sequence). The V gene lost 1 base and the J gene lost 13 bases, with 10 bases spanning the gap. The chain's CDR3 is CASSLGVVRTF. CDR3 nucleotide sequence: TGTGCCAGCAGCTTAGGGGTGGTCCGCACCTTC.

This clonotype was observed a few times. The chain combines TRBV11-1 with TRBJ2-1; tentatively, D is TRBD1 or TRBD2 (5 bases each). Trimming took 3 bases from V and 8 from J, leaving 23 bases between them. There are 17 residues in the CDR3. Looked up from germline, CDR1 is SGHAT and CDR2 is FQDESV (reference sequence). DNA for the CDR3: TGTGCCAGCAGCTTCGGCGTCACGGGACGGAGTACCGATGAGCAGTTCTTC. Amino acid sequence: CASSFGVTGRSTDEQFF. The entire variable domain, with the rest obtained from reference TRBV11-1 and TRBJ2-1, is as follows: EAEVAQSPRYKITEKSQAVAFWCDPISGHATLYWYRQILGQGPELLVQFQDESVVDDSQLPKDRFSAERLKGVDSTLKIQPAELGDSAMYLCASSFGVTGRSTDEQFFGPGTRLTVL.

At least ten counts were recorded for this clonotype. The chain links TRBV7-2 to TRBJ2-7, with D possibly matching TRBD2 (6 bases). There are 11 residues in the CDR3. The ends were cut back, 5 bases at V and 7 bases at J, with 9 bases in the middle. Germline lookup yields CDR1 SGHTA and CDR2 FQGNSA. CDR3 nucleotides: TGTGCCAGCAGCGCAGGGAGGGAGCAGTACTTC. Protein: CASSAGREQYF.

This clonotype was seen at least ten times. As DNA, the CDR3 is TGTGCCAGCTCCTCATCGGACAGGGTTTCAGCTTTCTTT. It specifies CASSSSDRVSAFF. The rearrangement links TRBV25-1 to TRBJ1-1; TRBD1 matches 8 bases. CDR3 length: 13 amino acids. Germline CDR1 MGHDK, CDR2 SYGVNS. With 8 bases clipped from V and 10 bases from J, the junction kept 12 bases outside the gene matches.

This clonotype has only a few counts. This chain links TRBV5-1 with TRBJ2-2; 8 nucleotides align to TRBD1. Germline assignment: CDR1 SGHRS and CDR2 YFSETQ. V shed 0 bases, J shed 1 base, and the junction held 2 bases outside the gene matches. CDR3 length: 16 residues. CDR3 amino acids: CASSLAGTGNTGELFF. DNA for the CDR3: TGCGCCAGCAGCTTGGCGGGGACAGGGAACACCGGGGAGCTGTTTTTT.

To note about this clonotype: A much larger clone lies one base from this, so it may be a read error. The V gene is TRBV29-1, the J gene TRBJ1-2, with 9 nucleotides matching TRBD1. The CDR3 spans 12 residues. Germline CDR1 SQVTM, CDR2 ANQGSEA. The CDR3 DNA sequence: TGCAGCGTGGACAGGGGAAGCTATAGCTACACCTTC. Protein product: CSVDRGSYSYTF.

The chain employs TRBV2 and TRBJ1-5; D gene uncertain. V was trimmed by 6 bases and J by 1 base, leaving 10 bases between them. The germline V gene encodes CDR1 SNHLY and CDR2 FYNNEI. CDR3 size: 14 residues. CDR3 in DNA: TGTGCCAGCAGCGGAGGATTGAGCAATCAGCCCCAGCATTTT. Its translation is CASSGGLSNQPQHF. The variable domain in full, with the rest retrieved from reference TRBV2 and TRBJ1-5, is EPEVTQTPSHQVTQMGQEVILRCVPISNHLYFYWYRQILGQKVEFLVSFYNNEISEKSEIFDDQFSVERPDGSNFTLKIRSTKLEDSAMYFCASSGGLSNQPQHFGDGTRLSIL.

In this sample, this clonotype turned up many times. The chain joins TRBV10-3 to TRBJ2-1; tentatively, D is TRBD2 (7 bases). Trimming took 0 bases from V and 8 from J, leaving 14 bases between them. There are 15 residues in the CDR3. Germline lookup yields CDR1 ENHRY and CDR2 SYGVKD. The CDR3 sequence is CAISESTGGLDEQFF. The CDR3 coding sequence is TGTGCCATCAGTGAGTCAACGGGGGGCCTCGATGAGCAGTTCTTC.

The table lists this clonotype with many counts. The chain has TRBV29-1 and TRBJ2-1; 12 nucleotides match TRBD2. The germline V gene has CDR1 SQVTM and CDR2 ANQGSEA. The CDR3 is 15 residues long. V shed 3 bases, J shed 0 bases, and the junction held 0 bases outside the gene matches. This CDR3 is CSVETSGGSYNEQFF. Here the CDR3 DNA reads TGCAGCGTTGAGACTAGCGGGGGCTCCTACAATGAGCAGTTCTTC.

This clonotype has just a few counts. This sequence joins TRBV7-9 and TRBJ1-4; weak D call: TRBD1 (5 bases). V dropped 5 bases and J dropped 5 bases, with 15 bases sitting between them. Germline V gene data show CDR1 as SEHNR and CDR2 as FQNEAQ (reference sequence). This CDR3 contains 15 residues. CDR3 nucleotide sequence: TGTGCCAGCAGCAAGCCCCGAGACAGAAATGAAAAACTGTTTTTT. Protein product: CASSKPRDRNEKLFF. Looking up the rest from reference TRBV7-9 and TRBJ1-4 gives the full variable domain: DTGVSQNPRHKITKRGQNVTFRCDPISEHNRLYWYRQTLGQGPEFLTYFQNEAQLEKSRLLSDRFSAERPKGSFSTLEIQRTEQGDSAMYLCASSKPRDRNEKLFFGSGTQLSVL.

On this clonotype: This may be a read error: a much more frequent sequence differs by one nucleotide. The rearrangement links TRBV5-1 to TRBJ1-2, with no clear D. Per germline, CDR1 SGHRS and CDR2 YFSETQ. This CDR3 has 13 amino acids. The ends were cut back, 0 bases at V and 4 bases at J, with 7 bases in the middle. CDR3 region: CASSLETTYGYTF. The CDR3, as DNA: TGCGCCAGCAGCTTGGAGACAACCTATGGCTACACCTTC. Complete variable domain (other parts from reference TRBV5-1 and TRBJ1-2): KAGVTQTPRYLIKTRGQQVTLSCSPISGHRSVSWYQQTPGQGLQFLFEYFSETQRNKGNFPGRFSGRQFSNSRSEMNVSTLELGDSALYLCASSLETTYGYTFGSGTRLTVV.

The CDR3, as DNA: TGTGCCTGGAGTTCCCCCCCGGGACAGGGGAATTCACCCCTCCACTTT. It is translated as CAWSSPPGQGNSPLHF. J is TRBJ1-6 and V is TRBV30; 10 nucleotides line up with TRBD1. Germline values: CDR1 GTSNPN, CDR2 SVGIG (reference sequence). The CDR3 totals 16 residues. J gave up 7 bases and V 2 bases, and 8 bases lay outside the gene matches.

V and J are TRBV14 and TRBJ1-2, with D possibly being TRBD1 (5 bases). The CDR3 spans 17 residues. Between the trimmed V and J ends, which lost 4 bases and 8 bases, there was a span of 26 bases. Germline CDR1 is SGHDN and CDR2 is FVKESK. The CDR3 reads CASSPNSLRRGGTGYTF. The CDR3 DNA reads as TGTGCCAGCAGCCCGAATTCGCTAAGAAGGGGAGGTACCGGCTACACCTTC.

This clonotype was recorded once. Since the CDR3 does not end with the conserved phenylalanine or tryptophan, this likely comes from a read error. CDR3 in amino acids: CSAAGTRYTGELFS. The CDR3 DNA reads TGCAGTGCGGCCGGGACTAGATACACCGGGGAGCTGTTTTCT. This rearrangement joins TRBV20-1 to TRBJ2-2; 8 positions match TRBD2. Germline V gene lookup returns CDR1 DFQATT and CDR2 SNEGSKA (reference sequence). This CDR3 is built from 14 residues. J was trimmed by 3 bases and V by 6 bases; bases with no gene match: 6.

The chain combines TRBV2 with TRBJ2-1; TRBD2 matches 10 bases. Germline lookup yields CDR1 SNHLY and CDR2 FYNNEI. V lost 2 bases and J lost 6; bases outside the gene matches: 7. This CDR3 spans 16 amino acids. The CDR3, as DNA: TGTGCCAGCAGTGAATGGGCTAGCGGGGGCATCAATGAGCAGTTCTTC. This codes for CASSEWASGGINEQFF.

The sample holds many counts of this clonotype. V gene TRBV19 combines with J gene TRBJ1-6, with 9 bases aligning to TRBD1. Looked up from germline, CDR1 is LNHDA and CDR2 is SQIVND (reference sequence). This CDR3 contains 13 residues. V shed 6 bases, J shed 9 bases, and the junction held 3 bases outside the gene matches. This chain's CDR3 is CASRRQGVSPLHF. DNA of the CDR3: TGTGCCAGTAGAAGACAGGGGGTTTCACCCCTCCACTTT.

The sample holds one count of this clonotype. The genes are TRBV7-8 and TRBJ2-5; D is unresolved. The germline V and J ends were trimmed by 1 base and 0 bases, with 3 bases remaining between them. Germline V lookup: CDR1 SGHVS, CDR2 FQNEAQ. This CDR3 comprises 13 residues. The CDR3 region is CASSLGYQETQYF. The CDR3 coding sequence is TGTGCCAGCAGCTTAGGCTACCAAGAGACCCAGTACTTC.

The sample holds many counts of this clonotype. The rearrangement links TRBV24-1 to TRBJ2-7, with TRBD2 identical over 9 bases. Germline V gives CDR1 KGHDR, CDR2 SFDVKD. V dropped 6 bases and J dropped 7; count of bases not matched to a gene: 12. The CDR3 contains 15 residues. The CDR3 spells CATSSSGDDPKEQYF. The CDR3 DNA is TGTGCCACCAGTTCTAGCGGGGACGATCCTAAAGAGCAGTACTTC.

V and J are TRBV30 and TRBJ1-4; D remains unclear. Trimming took 5 bases from V and 7 from J, leaving 8 bases between them. Germline CDR1 GTSNPN, CDR2 SVGIG (reference sequence). The CDR3 runs 11 residues. CDR3 bases: TGTGCCTGGGGTTTAGGTGAAAAACTGTTTTTT. It specifies CAWGLGEKLFF.

On this clonotype itself: A junction boundary mismatches the germline segment, possibly from a read error. The chain combines TRBV11-1 with TRBJ1-1; D may be TRBD1 (5 bases). Looked up from germline, CDR1 is SGHAT and CDR2 is FQDESV (reference sequence). The CDR3 has 21 amino acids. The DNA of the CDR3 is TGTGCCAGCAGCTTACGTTGGAGCGAGTTTGGGGGACGACCAAACTCCACTGAAGCTTCCTTT. Translation: CASSLRWSEFGGRPNSTEASF.